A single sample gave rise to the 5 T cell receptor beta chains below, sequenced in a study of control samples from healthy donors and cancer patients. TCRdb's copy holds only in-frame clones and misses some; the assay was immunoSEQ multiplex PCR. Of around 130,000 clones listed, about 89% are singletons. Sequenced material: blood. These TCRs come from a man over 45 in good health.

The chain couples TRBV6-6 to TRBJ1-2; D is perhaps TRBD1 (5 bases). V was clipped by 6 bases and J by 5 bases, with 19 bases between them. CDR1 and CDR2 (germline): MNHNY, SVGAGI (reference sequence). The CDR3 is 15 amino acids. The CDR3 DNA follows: TGTGCCAGCAGCCAAGTAGGGGCGGAAGGATATGGCTACACCTTC. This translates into CASSQVGAEGYGYTF.

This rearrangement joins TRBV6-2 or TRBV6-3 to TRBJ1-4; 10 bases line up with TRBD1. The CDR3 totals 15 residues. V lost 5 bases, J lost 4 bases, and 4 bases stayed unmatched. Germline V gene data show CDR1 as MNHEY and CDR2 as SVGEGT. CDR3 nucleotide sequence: TGTGCCAGCAGTGACAGGGGGCCCGATAATGAAAAACTGTTTTTT. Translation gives CASSDRGPDNEKLFF.

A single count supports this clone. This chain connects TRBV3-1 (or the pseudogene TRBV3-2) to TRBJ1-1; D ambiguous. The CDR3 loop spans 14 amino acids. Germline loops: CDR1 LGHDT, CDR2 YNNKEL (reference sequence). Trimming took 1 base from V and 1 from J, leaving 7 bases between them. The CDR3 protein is CASSQAAGNTEAFF. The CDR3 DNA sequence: TGTGCCAGCAGCCAAGCAGCCGGGAACACTGAAGCTTTCTTT.

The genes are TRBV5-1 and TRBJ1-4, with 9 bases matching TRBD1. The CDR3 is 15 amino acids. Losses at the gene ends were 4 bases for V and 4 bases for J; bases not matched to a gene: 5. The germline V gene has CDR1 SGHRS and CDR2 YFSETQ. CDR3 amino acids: CASSSGTGNNEKLFF. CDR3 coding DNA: TGCGCCAGCAGCAGTGGGACAGGGAATAATGAAAAACTGTTTTTT.

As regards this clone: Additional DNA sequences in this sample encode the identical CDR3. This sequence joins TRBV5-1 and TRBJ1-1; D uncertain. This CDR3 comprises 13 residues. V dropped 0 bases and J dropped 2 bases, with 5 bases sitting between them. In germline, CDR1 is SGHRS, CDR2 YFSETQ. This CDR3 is CASSLAENTEAFF. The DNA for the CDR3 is TGCGCCAGCAGCTTGGCGGAAAACACTGAAGCTTTCTTT.